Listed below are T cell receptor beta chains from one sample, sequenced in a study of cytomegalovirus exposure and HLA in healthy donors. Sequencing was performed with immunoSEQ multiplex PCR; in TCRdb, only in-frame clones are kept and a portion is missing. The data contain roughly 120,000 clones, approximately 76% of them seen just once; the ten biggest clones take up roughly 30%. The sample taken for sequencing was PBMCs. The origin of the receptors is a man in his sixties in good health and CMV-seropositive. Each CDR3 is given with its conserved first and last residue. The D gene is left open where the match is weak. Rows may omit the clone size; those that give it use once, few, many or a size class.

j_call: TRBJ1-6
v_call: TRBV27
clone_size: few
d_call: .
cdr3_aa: CASRSAGGNSPLHF
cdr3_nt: TGTGCCAGTAGGTCTGCGGGAGGTAATTCACCCCTCCACTTT

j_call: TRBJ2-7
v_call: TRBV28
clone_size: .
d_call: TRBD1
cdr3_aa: CASSKPGQTYEQYF
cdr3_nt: TGTGCCAGCAGTAAACCGGGACAGACCTACGAGCAGTACTTC

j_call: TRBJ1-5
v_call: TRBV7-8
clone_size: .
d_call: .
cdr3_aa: CASSLIQGQPQHF
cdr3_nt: TGTGCCAGCAGCTTAATACAGGGACAGCCCCAGCATTTT

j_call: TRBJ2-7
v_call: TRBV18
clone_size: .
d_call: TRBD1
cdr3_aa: CASSPPIQGQGKNEQYF
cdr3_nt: TGTGCCAGCTCACCACCAATCCAGGGACAGGGTAAGAACGAGCAGTACTTC

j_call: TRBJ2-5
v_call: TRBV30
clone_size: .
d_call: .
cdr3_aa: CACRGSETQYF
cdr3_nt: TGTGCCTGCAGGGGATCGGAGACCCAGTACTTC

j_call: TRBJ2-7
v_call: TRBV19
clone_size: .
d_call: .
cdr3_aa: CASSQGYEQYF
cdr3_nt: TGTGCCAGTAGCCAGGGGTACGAGCAGTACTTC

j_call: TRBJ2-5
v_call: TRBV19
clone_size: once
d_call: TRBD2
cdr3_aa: CASSIGSTSGGAGQETQYF
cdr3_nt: TGTGCCAGTAGTATCGGTTCGACTAGCGGGGGGGCGGGCCAAGAGACCCAGTACTTC

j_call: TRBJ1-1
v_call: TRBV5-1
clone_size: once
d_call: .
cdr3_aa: CASSSQENTEAFF
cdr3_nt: TGCGCCAGCAGCTCACAGGAGAACACTGAAGCTTTCTTT

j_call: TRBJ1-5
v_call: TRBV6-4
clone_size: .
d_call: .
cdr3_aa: CASSPSGLGNQPQHF
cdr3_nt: TGTGCCAGCAGTCCCTCAGGGTTGGGCAATCAGCCCCAGCATTTT

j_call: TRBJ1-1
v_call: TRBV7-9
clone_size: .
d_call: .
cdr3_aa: CASSFPHTGAEAFF
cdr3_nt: TGTGCCAGCAGCTTCCCTCATACCGGGGCTGAAGCTTTCTTT

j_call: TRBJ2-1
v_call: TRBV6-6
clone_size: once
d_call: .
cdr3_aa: CASSAGYNEQFF
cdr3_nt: TGTGCCAGCAGCGCGGGTTACAATGAGCAGTTCTTC

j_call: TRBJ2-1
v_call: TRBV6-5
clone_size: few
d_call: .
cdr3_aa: CASSYSTQGGRNEQFF
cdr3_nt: TGTGCCAGCAGTTACTCGACCCAGGGGGGCCGAAATGAGCAGTTCTTC

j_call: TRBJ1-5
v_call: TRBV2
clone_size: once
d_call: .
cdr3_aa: CASRDTGRDQPQHF
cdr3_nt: TGTGCCAGCAGGGATACAGGGAGGGATCAGCCCCAGCATTTT

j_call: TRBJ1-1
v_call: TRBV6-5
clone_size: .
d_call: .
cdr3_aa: CASSYSHTLDTEAFF
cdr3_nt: TGTGCCAGCAGTTACTCGCACACCTTGGACACTGAAGCTTTCTTT

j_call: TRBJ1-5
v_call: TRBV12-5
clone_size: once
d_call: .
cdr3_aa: CASGLVEGAPQHF
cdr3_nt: TGTGCTAGTGGTTTGGTGGAGGGTGCGCCCCAGCATTTT

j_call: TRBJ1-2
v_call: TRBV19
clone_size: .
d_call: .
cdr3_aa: CASSIGEAYGYTF
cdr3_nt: TGTGCCAGTAGTATCGGTGAAGCCTATGGCTACACCTTC

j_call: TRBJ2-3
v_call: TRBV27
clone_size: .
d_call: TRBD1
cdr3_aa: CASRPSGGAFTDTQYF
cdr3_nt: TGTGCCAGCAGGCCCTCAGGGGGCGCTTTCACAGATACGCAGTATTTT

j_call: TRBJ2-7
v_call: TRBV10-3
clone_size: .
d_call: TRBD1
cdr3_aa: CAISGTGGAGSYEQYF
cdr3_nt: TGTGCCATCAGTGGGACAGGGGGCGCAGGCTCCTACGAGCAGTACTTC

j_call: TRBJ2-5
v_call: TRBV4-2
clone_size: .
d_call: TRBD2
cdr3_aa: CASSPTGGGRFETQYF
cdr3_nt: TGTGCCAGCAGCCCGACTGGCGGCGGGAGGTTTGAGACCCAGTACTTC

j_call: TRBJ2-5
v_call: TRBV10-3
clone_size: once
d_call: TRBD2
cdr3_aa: CASRPLAGGPEEQYF
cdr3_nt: TGTGCCAGCCGTCCTCTAGCGGGAGGGCCTGAAGAGCAGTACTTC

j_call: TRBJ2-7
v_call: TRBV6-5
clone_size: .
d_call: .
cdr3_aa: CASSLLRGSYEQYF
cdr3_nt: TGTGCCAGCAGTCTGTTACGGGGCTCCTACGAGCAGTACTTC

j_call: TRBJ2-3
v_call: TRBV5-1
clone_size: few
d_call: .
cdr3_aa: CASSSLPADTQYF
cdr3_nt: TGCGCCAGCAGCTCCCTTCCCGCAGATACGCAGTATTTT

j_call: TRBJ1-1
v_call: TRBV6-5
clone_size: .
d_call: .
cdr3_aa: CASSYSGTMGTEAFF
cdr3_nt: TGTGCCAGCAGTTACTCAGGGACAATGGGGACTGAAGCTTTCTTT

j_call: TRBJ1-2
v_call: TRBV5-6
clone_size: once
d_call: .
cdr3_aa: CASSWGPGRGYTF
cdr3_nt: TGTGCCAGCAGCTGGGGACCAGGGAGGGGCTACACCTTC

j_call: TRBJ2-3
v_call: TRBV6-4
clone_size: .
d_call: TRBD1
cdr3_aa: CASSDSLGQGIGTQYF
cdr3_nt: TGTGCCAGCAGTGACTCTCTGGGACAGGGAATAGGAACGCAGTATTTT

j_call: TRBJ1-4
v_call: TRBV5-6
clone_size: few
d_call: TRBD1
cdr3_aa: CASSLGRQGGEKLFF
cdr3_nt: TGTGCCAGCAGCTTGGGACGACAGGGCGGTGAAAAACTGTTTTTT

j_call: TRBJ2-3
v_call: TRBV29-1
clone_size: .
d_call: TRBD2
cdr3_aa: CSVEGGSGITDTQYF
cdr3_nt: TGCAGCGTTGAAGGGGGGAGCGGGATCACAGATACGCAGTATTTT

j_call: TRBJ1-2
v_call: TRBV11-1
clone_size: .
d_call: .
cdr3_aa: CASSLNRAAGYTF
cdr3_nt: TGTGCCAGCAGCTTAAACAGGGCTGCTGGCTACACCTTC

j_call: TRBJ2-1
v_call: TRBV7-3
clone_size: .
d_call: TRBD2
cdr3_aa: CASSFPGGTTNEQFF
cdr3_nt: TGTGCCAGCAGCTTCCCGGGAGGAACAACTAATGAGCAGTTCTTC

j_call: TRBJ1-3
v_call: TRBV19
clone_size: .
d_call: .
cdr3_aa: CASSIDSFSGNTIYF
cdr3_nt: TGTGCCAGTAGTATCGATAGTTTTTCTGGAAACACCATATATTTT

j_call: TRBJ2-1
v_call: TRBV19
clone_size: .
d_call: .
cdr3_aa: CASTIEGGLYNEQFF
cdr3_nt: TGTGCCAGTACCATAGAGGGGGGGCTCTACAATGAGCAGTTCTTC

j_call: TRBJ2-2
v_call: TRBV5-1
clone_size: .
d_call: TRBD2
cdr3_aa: CASSLSPSGRAGGELFF
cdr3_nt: TGCGCCAGCAGCTTAAGTCCTAGCGGGAGGGCCGGCGGGGAGCTGTTTTTT

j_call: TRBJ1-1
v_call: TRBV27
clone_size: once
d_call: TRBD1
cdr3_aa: CASSFARGLRDAEAFF
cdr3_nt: TGTGCCAGCAGTTTTGCGAGGGGGCTAAGGGACGCTGAAGCTTTCTTT

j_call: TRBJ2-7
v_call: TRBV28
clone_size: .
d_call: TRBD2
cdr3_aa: CASNLGGAGGSYEQYF
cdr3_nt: TGTGCCAGCAATTTGGGCGGGGCGGGAGGGTCCTACGAGCAGTACTTC

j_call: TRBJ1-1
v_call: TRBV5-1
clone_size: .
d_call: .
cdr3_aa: CASSVSSGPGVNTEAFF
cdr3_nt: TGCGCCAGCAGCGTTTCCTCGGGGCCGGGGGTGAACACTGAAGCTTTCTTT

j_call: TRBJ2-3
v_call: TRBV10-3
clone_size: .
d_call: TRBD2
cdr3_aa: CAISPGLESADTQYF
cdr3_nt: TGTGCCATCAGCCCCGGACTAGAGAGCGCAGATACGCAGTATTTT